These 29 T cell receptor beta chains originate from one sample sequenced in a study of blood T cell repertoires in COVID-19. Repertoires were generated with immunoSEQ multiplex PCR, while TCRdb's copy carries only in-frame clones and drops some. The sample lists some 120,000 clones, over 75% occurring once. The specimen sequenced was peripheral blood. The receptor source for this set is a man between 65 and 80 years old with active or convalescent COVID-19.

This chain links TRBV19 with TRBJ1-5; D not resolved. CDR1 LNHDA and CDR2 SQIVND come from the germline V gene (reference sequence). The V end was cut by 5 bases, the J end by 5 bases, with 13 bases between. CDR3 length: 14 residues. This CDR3 reads CASSPSGLDQPQHF. The CDR3 DNA reads TGTGCCAGTAGTCCCTCGGGATTGGATCAGCCCCAGCATTTT.

The rearrangement uses TRBV2 and TRBJ1-1; no clear D gene. Germline-derived CDR1 and CDR2 are SNHLY and FYNNEI. This CDR3 spans 15 amino acids. V lost 0 bases and J lost 0, with 8 bases in between. The CDR3 nucleotides read TGTGCCAGCAGTGAAGCGCGGCAGTTGAACACTGAAGCTTTCTTT. Protein product: CASSEARQLNTEAFF.

The chain combines TRBV19 with TRBJ1-5; 7 bases align to TRBD1. CDR3 length equals 13 residues. V lost 7 bases, J lost 8 bases, and 8 bases stayed unmatched. Germline lookup yields CDR1 LNHDA and CDR2 SQIVND (reference sequence). In DNA form, the CDR3 reads TGTGCCAGTAAGGGACAGCGTAGGGAGCCCCAGCATTTT. Protein product: CASKGQRREPQHF.

The chain employs TRBV5-1 and TRBJ1-2, with 7 nucleotides matching TRBD1. This CDR3 region has 15 residues. The junction had 11 bases not matched to a gene; V was cut back by 4 bases and J by 5 bases. Germline V gene data show CDR1 as SGHRS and CDR2 as YFSETQ. CDR3 DNA sequence: TGCGCCAGCAGCGGAATACAGGGGAGAAGTTATGGCTACACCTTC. It encodes CASSGIQGRSYGYTF.

CDR3 in amino acids: CASSSQGHEQYF. Here the CDR3 DNA reads TGCGCCAGCAGCTCACAGGGCCACGAGCAGTACTTC. The chain is built from TRBV5-1 and TRBJ2-7, with D possibly TRBD1 on 6 matching bases. V was pared by 3 bases and J by 5 bases, with 9 bases between. Germline V gene lookup returns CDR1 SGHRS and CDR2 YFSETQ. The CDR3 length is 12 residues.

The chain couples TRBV24-1 to TRBJ1-2; 10 positions agree with TRBD1. The germline gives CDR1 KGHDR, CDR2 SFDVKD. After removal of 1 base from V and 7 bases from J, the junction contained 11 bases not matched to a gene. The CDR3 is made up of 17 amino acids. The CDR3 here is CATSDFGMTGGLGGYTF. The CDR3 DNA reads as TGTGCCACCAGTGATTTCGGGATGACAGGGGGCTTGGGTGGCTACACCTTC.

V usage is TRBV19 and J usage is TRBJ1-4; D unresolved. Germline CDR1 is LNHDA and CDR2 is SQIVND (reference sequence). Trimming took 5 bases from V and 3 from J, leaving 10 bases between them. CDR3 length: 14 residues. The CDR3 is CASSSTGSNEKLFF. The CDR3 DNA reads as TGTGCCAGTAGTTCCACGGGGTCTAATGAAAAACTGTTTTTT.

The chain carries TRBV18 and TRBJ2-4; D is perhaps TRBD1 (5 bases). This CDR3 has 14 amino acids. CDR1 KGHSH and CDR2 LQKENI come from the germline V gene. The ends were cut back, 1 base at V and 6 bases at J, with 10 bases in the middle. CDR3 sequence (DNA): TGTGCCAGCTCACCACAGGGGTCGAGAAACATTCAGTACTTC. Translated, it gives CASSPQGSRNIQYF.

The chain uses TRBV9 and TRBJ1-4, with TRBD1 identical over 8 bases. V shed 2 bases and J 7 bases; nucleotides not matched to a gene: 7. The CDR3 is 15 residues long. Germline V gene data show CDR1 as SGDLS and CDR2 as YYNGEE. The CDR3 nucleotides read TGTGCCAGCAGCGTTGGACCGACAGGGGTTGAAAAACTGTTTTTT. Residues: CASSVGPTGVEKLFF.

The chain combines TRBV19 with TRBJ2-3; D gene ambiguous. Germline assignment: CDR1 LNHDA and CDR2 SQIVND (reference sequence). CDR3 length equals 16 residues. V was pared by 5 bases and J by 0 bases, with 15 bases between. As DNA, the CDR3 is TGTGCCAGTAGTGCCCTTCTGAGTCCCAGCACAGATACGCAGTATTTT. This encodes CASSALLSPSTDTQYF.

The CDR3 region has the DNA TGTGCCAGCAGCTTAGCTACTAGCGGGAGAGTCGATGAGCAGTTCTTC. It yields the protein CASSLATSGRVDEQFF. The chain recombines TRBV7-2 with TRBJ2-1; 11 nucleotides align to TRBD2. The CDR3 runs 16 residues. Trimming took 0 bases from V and 8 from J; bases not matched to a gene: 6. Germline CDR1 SGHTA, CDR2 FQGNSA.

V gene TRBV27 combines with J gene TRBJ2-1; D remains ambiguous. Germline values: CDR1 MNHEY, CDR2 SMNVEV (reference sequence). This CDR3 spans 15 amino acids. Trimming shortened V by 4 bases and J by 8 bases, and 18 bases separated the two germline ends. The CDR3 DNA is TGTGCCAGCAGTTCCCACCTTATGCGGTACGATGAGCAGTTCTTC. Residues: CASSSHLMRYDEQFF.

This chain connects TRBV24-1 to TRBJ1-1; no clear D gene. V was pared by 3 bases and J by 2 bases, with 12 bases between. This CDR3 is 15 amino acids long. Germline values: CDR1 KGHDR, CDR2 SFDVKD. Here the CDR3 DNA reads TGTGCCACCAGTGATCGAGGAGGAATTAACACTGAAGCTTTCTTT. It encodes CATSDRGGINTEAFF.

This clone was picked up a small number of times. In nucleotides, the CDR3 is TGCGCCAGCAGCGACAGGGGGCTTATGAACACTGAAGCTTTCTTT. Its protein is CASSDRGLMNTEAFF. This rearrangement joins TRBV4-1 to TRBJ1-1, with 10 bases aligning to TRBD1. The germline V gene has CDR1 MGHRA and CDR2 YSYEKL. The length of the CDR3 is 15 residues. V lost 5 bases to trimming and J lost 0 bases; unmatched junction nucleotides: 3.

J is TRBJ2-2 and V is TRBV5-1; 7 bases map to TRBD1. The CDR3 is 16 amino acids. V was clipped by 2 bases and J by 2 bases; unmatched bases: 6. Germline V gene data show CDR1 as SGHRS and CDR2 as YFSETQ. DNA for the CDR3: TGCGCCAGCAGCTTCACCGGGACAGTAAACACCGGGGAGCTGTTTTTT. Protein product: CASSFTGTVNTGELFF. Looking up the rest from reference TRBV5-1 and TRBJ2-2 gives the full variable domain: KAGVTQTPRYLIKTRGQQVTLSCSPISGHRSVSWYQQTPGQGLQFLFEYFSETQRNKGNFPGRFSGRQFSNSRSEMNVSTLELGDSALYLCASSFTGTVNTGELFFGEGSRLTVL.

The rearrangement links TRBV20-1 to TRBJ2-3; TRBD2 agrees at 8 bases. The CDR3 has 15 residues. Germline CDR1 and CDR2: DFQATT and SNEGSKA (reference sequence). V lost 3 bases, J lost 4 bases, and 9 bases stayed unmatched. The CDR3 bases are TGCAGTGCTAGTCCGCGGGAGGATTGGGCAGATACGCAGTATTTT. This gives the protein CSASPREDWADTQYF.

In its sample, this clone was seen once. The chain combines TRBV4-1 with TRBJ2-7; TRBD1 agrees at 9 bases. The V gene's germline CDR1 is MGHRA and CDR2 YSYEKL. The CDR3 sequence is 16 residues long. V lost 3 bases and J lost 2; bases outside the gene matches: 8. CDR3: CASSQTPDRGTYEQYF. The DNA of the CDR3 is TGCGCCAGCAGCCAGACCCCGGACAGGGGCACCTACGAGCAGTACTTC.

CDR3 in DNA: TGTGCCAGCAGGGCGGGGCTTGTGGACGGGGAGCTGTTTTTT. Encoded protein: CASRAGLVDGELFF. This chain connects TRBV5-4 to TRBJ2-2; perhaps TRBD2 as D (6 bases). The V end lost 5 bases, the J end lost 7 bases, and 15 bases lay between the germline ends. The germline V gene has CDR1 SGHNT and CDR2 YYREEE (reference sequence). The CDR3 consists of 14 residues. The full variable domain, with the rest looked up from reference TRBV5-4 and TRBJ2-2, is ETGVTQSPTHLIKTRGQQVTLRCSSQSGHNTVSWYQQALGQGPQFIFQYYREEENGRGNFPPRFSGLQFPNYSSELNVNALELDDSALYLCASRAGLVDGELFFGEGSRLTVL.

The J gene is TRBJ1-3, the V gene TRBV28; D is undetermined. The CDR3 has 16 amino acids. Looked up from germline, CDR1 is MDHEN and CDR2 is SYDVKM. V lost 5 bases and J 0 bases, leaving 14 bases between the germline ends. The CDR3 DNA reads as TGTGCCAGCAGTCCCCCGGCCGGGAGCTCTGGAAACACCATATATTTT. Protein product: CASSPPAGSSGNTIYF.

The chain couples TRBV10-3 to TRBJ2-2; 9 nucleotides align to TRBD1. The CDR3 has 15 amino acids. The J segment lost 1 base and the V segment lost 6 bases, leaving 3 bases of the junction unmatched. From germline, CDR1 is ENHRY and CDR2 SYGVKD. The CDR3 protein is CAISPGQGNTGELFF. In DNA, the CDR3 is TGTGCCATCAGCCCGGGACAGGGGAACACCGGGGAGCTGTTTTTT.

CDR3 sequence reads: CASSPTGWPGNTIYF. The DNA of the CDR3 is TGTGCCAGCAGTCCCACAGGGTGGCCTGGAAACACCATATATTTT. This chain joins TRBV27 and TRBJ1-3; D perhaps matches TRBD1 (6 bases). Looked up from germline, CDR1 is MNHEY and CDR2 is SMNVEV (reference sequence). Trimming left V 5 bases short and J 2 bases short, with 13 bases between. This CDR3 is built from 15 residues.

The CDR3 protein is CASSSPGTSGRSYEQYF. The CDR3 DNA is TGTGCCAGCAGCTCCCCCGGGACTAGCGGGAGGTCCTACGAGCAGTACTTC. The V and J genes are TRBV27 and TRBJ2-7; 15 nucleotides line up with TRBD2. V shed 6 bases, J shed 1 base, and the junction held 7 bases outside the gene matches. This CDR3 is 17 amino acids long. Germline lookup yields CDR1 MNHEY and CDR2 SMNVEV (reference sequence).

This chain joins TRBV7-9 and TRBJ2-5; D not certain. The germline gives CDR1 SEHNR, CDR2 FQNEAQ (reference sequence). With 6 bases removed from V and 5 bases from J, the gap between germline ends came to 10 bases. The CDR3 has 12 amino acids. CDR3 nucleotide sequence: TGTGCCAGCAGGGGCCTTGAGGAGACCCAGTACTTC. It encodes CASRGLEETQYF.

This chain joins TRBV7-9 and TRBJ2-7; TRBD2 matches at 8 bases. This CDR3 is 14 amino acids long. V was clipped by 3 bases and J by 7 bases; unmatched bases: 8. Per germline, CDR1 SEHNR and CDR2 FQNEAQ (reference sequence). Here the CDR3 reads CASSFLGLASEQYF. The CDR3 DNA reads as TGTGCCAGCAGCTTCCTTGGACTAGCATCGGAGCAGTACTTC.

The chain joins TRBV5-8 to TRBJ2-7, with D possibly being TRBD1 (5 bases). The V and J ends lost 0 bases and 3 bases respectively, with 13 bases between them. Germline V gene sequence: CDR1 SGHTS, CDR2 YDEGEE. The CDR3 spans 15 residues. The chain's CDR3 is CASSLGLSTGYEQYF. The CDR3 DNA reads TGTGCCAGCAGCTTGGGACTCTCCACAGGCTACGAGCAGTACTTC.

This clone was detected once. This sequence joins TRBV7-8 and TRBJ2-3; 12 nucleotides line up with TRBD2. The CDR3 is 16 amino acids. The germline V gene has CDR1 SGHVS and CDR2 FQNEAQ. V was pared by 5 bases and J by 2 bases, with 5 bases of the junction left unmatched. CDR3 residues: CASSPGTSGFTDTQYF. CDR3 in DNA: TGTGCCAGCAGCCCCGGGACTAGCGGGTTCACAGATACGCAGTATTTT.

The chain carries TRBV11-2 and TRBJ2-5; the D is unclear. V was shortened by 1 base and J by 5 bases, with 8 bases between the two germline ends. Germline CDR1 and CDR2: SGHAT and FQNNGV. There are 13 residues in the CDR3. The CDR3 is CASSLGQSETQYF. CDR3 nucleotide sequence: TGTGCCAGCAGCTTAGGACAAAGCGAGACCCAGTACTTC.

The chain has TRBV5-4 and TRBJ1-2, with 9 bases matching TRBD1. V lost 7 bases and J lost 4; bases outside the gene matches: 11. This CDR3 region has 15 residues. Germline V gene data show CDR1 as SGHNT and CDR2 as YYREEE (reference sequence). CDR3 nucleotides: TGTGCCAGCGCCAAGGACAGGGGCACGGCCTATGGCTACACCTTC. Its translation is CASAKDRGTAYGYTF.

The chain has TRBV9 and TRBJ1-2; 11 bases fit TRBD1. The CDR3 has 17 residues. Germline V gene sequence: CDR1 SGDLS, CDR2 YYNGEE. The V and J ends lost 0 bases and 4 bases, in that order; junction bases with no gene match: 8. This CDR3 reads CASSVGGTGGNLYGYTF. The CDR3 nucleotides read TGTGCCAGCAGCGTAGGAGGGACAGGGGGTAACCTCTATGGCTACACCTTC.